The TCR beta chain described here comes from a study of Tregs in tolerant kidney transplant recipients. The study, taken as a whole, reports: In tolerant patients, donor-specific Tregs outgrew total Tregs, suggesting antigen-driven expansion. Few patients were studied, so findings need validation in larger groups. Biological reproducibility was not directly addressed in this study.

In this sample, this clone turned up once. Its matching antigen is unknown. Some clones are missing from TCRdb's copy, which holds only in-frame ones; the method was immunoSEQ multiplex PCR. The sample includes tens of thousands of clones, 80% to 95% of them seen just once. CDR3 length: 15 residues. CDR1 and CDR2 from the germline V gene are MDHEN and SYDVKM. V shed 4 bases, J shed 6 bases, and the junction held 3 bases outside the gene matches. Mixed chimerism was transient after nonmyeloablative marrow transplants from related graft donors. The source material was CD4+ T cells from blood (PBMCs), sampled 12 months after the transplant. The chain uses TRBV28 and TRBJ1-6, with 10 nucleotides matching TRBD1. This receptor was identified in a human patient who received a combined kidney and bone marrow transplant. The graft donor may have contributed some T cells. The CDR3 reads CASSSWDRGNSPLHF. DNA for the CDR3: TGTGCCAGCAGTTCGTGGGACAGGGGTAATTCACCCCTCCACTTT.